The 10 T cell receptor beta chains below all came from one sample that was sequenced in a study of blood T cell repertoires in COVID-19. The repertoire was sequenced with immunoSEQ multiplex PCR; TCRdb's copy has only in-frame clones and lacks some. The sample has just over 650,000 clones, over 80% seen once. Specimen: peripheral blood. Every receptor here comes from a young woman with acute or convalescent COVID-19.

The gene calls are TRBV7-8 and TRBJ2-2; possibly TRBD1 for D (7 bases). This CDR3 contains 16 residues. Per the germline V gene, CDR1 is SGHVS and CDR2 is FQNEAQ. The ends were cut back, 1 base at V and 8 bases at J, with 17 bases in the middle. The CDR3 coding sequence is TGTGCCAGCAGCTTAGGAGGCGGGACAGTCTGGGGGGAGCTGTTTTTT. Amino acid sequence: CASSLGGGTVWGELFF. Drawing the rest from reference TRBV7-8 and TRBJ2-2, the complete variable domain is GAGVSQSPRYKVAKRGQDVALRCDPISGHVSLFWYQQALGQGPEFLTYFQNEAQLDKSGLPSDRFFAERPEGSVSTLKIQRTQQEDSAVYLCASSLGGGTVWGELFFGEGSRLTVL.

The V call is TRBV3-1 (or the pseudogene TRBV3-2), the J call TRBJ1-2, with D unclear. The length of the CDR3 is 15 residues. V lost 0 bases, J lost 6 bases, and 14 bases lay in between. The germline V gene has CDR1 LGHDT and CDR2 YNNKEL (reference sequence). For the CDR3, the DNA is TGTGCCAGCAGCCAAGAGCTGAGGGTAGTGAATGGCTACACCTTC. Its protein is CASSQELRVVNGYTF.

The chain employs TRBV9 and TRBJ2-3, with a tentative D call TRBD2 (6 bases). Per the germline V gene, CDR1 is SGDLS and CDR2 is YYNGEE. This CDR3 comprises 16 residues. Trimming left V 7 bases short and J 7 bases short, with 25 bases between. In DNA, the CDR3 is TGTGCCAGCGCAAGGAGGGTGGCAGGACCGATGTATACGCAGTATTTT. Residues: CASARRVAGPMYTQYF.

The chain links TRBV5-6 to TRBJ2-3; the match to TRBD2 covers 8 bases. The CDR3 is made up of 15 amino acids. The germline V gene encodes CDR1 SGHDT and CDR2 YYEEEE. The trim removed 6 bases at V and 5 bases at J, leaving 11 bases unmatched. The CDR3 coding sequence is TGTGCCAGCATCGAGACGGGGGGGCCTGAAGATACGCAGTATTTT. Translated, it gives CASIETGGPEDTQYF.

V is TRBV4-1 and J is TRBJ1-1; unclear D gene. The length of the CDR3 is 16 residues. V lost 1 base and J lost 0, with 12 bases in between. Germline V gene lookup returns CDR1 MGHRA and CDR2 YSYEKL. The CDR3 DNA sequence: TGCGCCAGCAGCCAAGGCACACGGGGAATGAACACTGAAGCTTTCTTT. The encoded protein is CASSQGTRGMNTEAFF.

The CDR3 nucleotides are TGTGCCAGCAGCACCCGGACAGGGGGAAACTACGAGCAGTACTTC. The encoded protein is CASSTRTGGNYEQYF. The chain is built from TRBV9 and TRBJ2-7, with TRBD1 matching 10 bases. V shed 4 bases and J 3 bases; nucleotides not matched to a gene: 7. CDR3 length: 15 residues. In germline, CDR1 is SGDLS, CDR2 YYNGEE.

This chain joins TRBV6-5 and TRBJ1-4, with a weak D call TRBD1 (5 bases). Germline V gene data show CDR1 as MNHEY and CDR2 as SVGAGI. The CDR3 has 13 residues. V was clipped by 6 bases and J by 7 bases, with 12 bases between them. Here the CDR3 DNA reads TGTGCCAGCAGCAGAGACAGAATTGAAAAACTGTTTTTT. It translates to CASSRDRIEKLFF.

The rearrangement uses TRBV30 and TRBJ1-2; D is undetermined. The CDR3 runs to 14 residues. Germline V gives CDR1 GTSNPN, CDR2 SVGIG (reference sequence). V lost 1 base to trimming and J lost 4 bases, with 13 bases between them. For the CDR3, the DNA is TGTGCCTGGAGTGGAGGTGTCCCGGCCTATGGCTACACCTTC. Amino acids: CAWSGGVPAYGYTF.

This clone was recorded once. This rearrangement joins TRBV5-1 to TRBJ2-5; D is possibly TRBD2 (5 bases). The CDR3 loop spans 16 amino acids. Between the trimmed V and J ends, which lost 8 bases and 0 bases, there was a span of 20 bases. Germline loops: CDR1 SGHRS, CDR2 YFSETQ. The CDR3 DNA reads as TGCGCCAGTACTAGGGAGAGGATCCGGCACCAAGAGACCCAGTACTTC. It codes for CASTRERIRHQETQYF. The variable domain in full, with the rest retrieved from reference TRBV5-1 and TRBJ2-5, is KAGVTQTPRYLIKTRGQQVTLSCSPISGHRSVSWYQQTPGQGLQFLFEYFSETQRNKGNFPGRFSGRQFSNSRSEMNVSTLELGDSALYLCASTRERIRHQETQYFGPGTRLLVL.

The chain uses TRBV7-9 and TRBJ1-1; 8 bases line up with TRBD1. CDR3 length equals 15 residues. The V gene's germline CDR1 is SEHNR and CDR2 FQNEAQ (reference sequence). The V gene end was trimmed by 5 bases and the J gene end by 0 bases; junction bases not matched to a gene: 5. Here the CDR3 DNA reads TGTGCCAGCAGCGCTCGACAGGGGATGAACACTGAAGCTTTCTTT. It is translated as CASSARQGMNTEAFF.